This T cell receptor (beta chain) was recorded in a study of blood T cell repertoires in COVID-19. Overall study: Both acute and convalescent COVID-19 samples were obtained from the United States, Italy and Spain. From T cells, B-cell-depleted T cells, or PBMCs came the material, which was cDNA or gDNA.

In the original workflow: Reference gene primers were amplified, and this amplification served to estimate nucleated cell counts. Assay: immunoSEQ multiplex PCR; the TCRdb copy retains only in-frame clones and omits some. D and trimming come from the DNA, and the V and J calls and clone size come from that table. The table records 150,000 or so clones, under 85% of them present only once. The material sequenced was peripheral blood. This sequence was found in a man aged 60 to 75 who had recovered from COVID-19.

CDR3 amino acids: CASSQAENSPLHF. CDR3 bases: TGTGCCAGCAGCCAAGCCGAGAATTCACCCCTCCACTTT. J is TRBJ1-6 and V is TRBV3-1 (or the pseudogene TRBV3-2); D unclear. CDR3 size: 13 residues. Looked up from germline, CDR1 is LGHDT and CDR2 is YNNKEL (reference sequence). V was pared by 1 base and J by 7 bases, with 5 bases between.